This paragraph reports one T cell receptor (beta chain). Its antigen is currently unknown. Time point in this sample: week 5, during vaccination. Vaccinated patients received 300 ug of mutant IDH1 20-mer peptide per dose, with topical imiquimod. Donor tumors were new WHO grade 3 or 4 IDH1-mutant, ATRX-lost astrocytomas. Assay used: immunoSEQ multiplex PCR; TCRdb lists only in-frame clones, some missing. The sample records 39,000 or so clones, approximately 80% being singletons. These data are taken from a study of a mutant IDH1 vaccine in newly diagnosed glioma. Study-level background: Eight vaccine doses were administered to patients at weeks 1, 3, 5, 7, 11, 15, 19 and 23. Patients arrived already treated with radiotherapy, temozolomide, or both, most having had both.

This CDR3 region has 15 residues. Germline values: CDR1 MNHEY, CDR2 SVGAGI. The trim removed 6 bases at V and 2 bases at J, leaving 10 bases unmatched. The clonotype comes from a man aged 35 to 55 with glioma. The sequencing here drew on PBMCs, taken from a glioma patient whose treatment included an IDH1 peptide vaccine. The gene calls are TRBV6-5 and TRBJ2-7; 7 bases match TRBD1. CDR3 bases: TGTGCCAGCAGATCGACAGGGAACCCCCCCTACGAGCAGTACTTC. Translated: CASRSTGNPPYEQYF.